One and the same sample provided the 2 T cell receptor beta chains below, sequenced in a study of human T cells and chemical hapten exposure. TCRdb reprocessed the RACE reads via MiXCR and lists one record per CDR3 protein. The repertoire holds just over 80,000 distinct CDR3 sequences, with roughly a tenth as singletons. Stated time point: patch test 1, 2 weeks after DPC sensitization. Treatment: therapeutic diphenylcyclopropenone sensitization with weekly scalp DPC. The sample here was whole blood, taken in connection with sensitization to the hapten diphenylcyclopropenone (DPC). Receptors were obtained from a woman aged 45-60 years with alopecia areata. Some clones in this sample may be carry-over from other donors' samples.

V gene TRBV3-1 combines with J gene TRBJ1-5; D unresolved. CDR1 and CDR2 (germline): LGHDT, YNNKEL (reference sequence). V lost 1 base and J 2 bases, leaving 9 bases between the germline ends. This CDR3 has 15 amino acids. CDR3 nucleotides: TGTGCCAGCAGCCAAGGAGGGAATGGCAATCAGCCCCAGCATTTT. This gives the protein CASSQGGNGNQPQHF.

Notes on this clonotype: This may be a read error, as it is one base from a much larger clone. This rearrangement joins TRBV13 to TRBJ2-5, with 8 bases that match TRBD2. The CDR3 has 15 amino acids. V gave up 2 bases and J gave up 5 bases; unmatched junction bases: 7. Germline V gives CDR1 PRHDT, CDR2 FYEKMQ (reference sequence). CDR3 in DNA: TGTGCCAGCAGCTTATCTCCGGGAGGGCATGAGACCCAGTACTTC. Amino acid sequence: CASSLSPGGHETQYF.